This is a list of T cell receptor beta chains from one sample in a study of response to subunit inactivated influenza vaccine. TCRdb re-derived calls from the RT-PCR reads in MiXCR, one entry per CDR3 protein. This sample has fewer than 350,000 distinct CDR3 sequences, with 21% found just once. Material: PBMCs from blood, obtained 21 months after vaccination. These TCRs come from a man between 50 and 70 years old who received an inactivated influenza vaccine. CDR3s include the opening cysteine and the closing phenylalanine or tryptophan. Fields, in order: V gene, clone size, D gene, J gene, CDR3 DNA, CDR3 protein. The D gene is left open where the match is weak. Not all rows give a size; the values are once, few, many and, for expanded clones, a class.

>TRBV28|few|TRBD2|TRBJ2-7
TGTGCCAGCAGACCCTCACTAGCGGGAGTGCACGAGCAGTACTTC
CASRPSLAGVHEQYF
>TRBV7-6|.|.|TRBJ1-4
TGTGCCAGCAGCCCCTTATCGGGGGGCTCTAATGAAAAACTGTTTTTT
CASSPLSGGSNEKLFF
>TRBV9|few|.|TRBJ2-1
TGTGCCAGCAGCGTAGTTGACGTCGGAGAGCAGTTCTTC
CASSVVDVGEQFF
>TRBV20-1|few|TRBD2|TRBJ2-7
TGCAGTGCTCCATTAGCGGGGCGCTACGAGCAGTACTTC
CSAPLAGRYEQYF
>TRBV7-9|.|TRBD2|TRBJ2-2
TGTGCCAGCAGCTTTGGTAGCGGGGTCAACACCGGGGAGCTGTTTTTT
CASSFGSGVNTGELFF
>TRBV2|many|.|TRBJ2-5
TGTGCCAGCATAAGGGCTCAAGAGACCCAGTACTTC
CASIRAQETQYF
>TRBV28|few|TRBD2|TRBJ2-2
TGTGCCAGCAGTTTTAGCGGGAACGACGGGGAGCTGTTTTTT
CASSFSGNDGELFF
>TRBV12-3/TRBV12-4|many|.|TRBJ1-5
TGTGCCAGCAGTCCAGACGTCGCGGCCCTGGGGTATAGTAGCAATCAGCCCCAGCATTTT
CASSPDVAALGYSSNQPQHF
>TRBV24-1|.|TRBD1|TRBJ2-1
TGTGCCACCAGTGTAGGACAGGGGATCTCCTACAATGAGCAGTTCTTC
CATSVGQGISYNEQFF
>TRBV12-3/TRBV12-4|many|TRBD1|TRBJ1-5
TGTGCCAGCAGTTGGGGGACAGGGGGCTTATGGAATCAGCCCCAGCATTTT
CASSWGTGGLWNQPQHF
>TRBV3-1|.|.|TRBJ1-1
TGTGCCAGCAGCCCGACGTGGGGGCACAACACTGAAGCTTTCTTT
CASSPTWGHNTEAFF
>TRBV19|.|.|TRBJ1-1
TGTGCCAGTAGTTCTGAAGCAAGGGGGAACACTGAAGCTTTCTTT
CASSSEARGNTEAFF
>TRBV20-1|.|.|TRBJ1-5
TGCAGTGCTAGAGATCAAACAGGCAATCAGCCCCAGCATTTT
CSARDQTGNQPQHF
>TRBV6-2/TRBV6-3|few|.|TRBJ2-4
TGTGCCAGCAGTTACTCGACTGGCTGGGACATTCAGTACTTC
CASSYSTGWDIQYF
>TRBV12-3/TRBV12-4|few|.|TRBJ2-1
TGTGCCAGCAGTATCCGACCCGGACACAATGAGCAGTTCTTC
CASSIRPGHNEQFF
>TRBV4-3|few|.|TRBJ1-1
TGCGCCAGCAGCCGATCGACAGAGAACACTGAAGCTTTCTTT
CASSRSTENTEAFF
>TRBV6-2/TRBV6-3|few|.|TRBJ2-7
TGTGCCAGCAGTTACTCCCCGGTTTCCTACGAGCAGTACTTC
CASSYSPVSYEQYF
>TRBV6-1|few|TRBD1|TRBJ2-3
TGTGCCAGCAGTGAAGGACAGGGGGCCCCAGATACGCAGTATTTT
CASSEGQGAPDTQYF
>TRBV7-3|few|.|TRBJ2-3
TGTGCCAGCAGCTTAAGCTTCACAGATACGCAGTATTTT
CASSLSFTDTQYF
>TRBV5-6|many|.|TRBJ1-2
TGTGCCAGCAGCCTCTCGACCGGGGGGGGAGGTTTCTATGGCTACACCTTC
CASSLSTGGGGFYGYTF
>TRBV12-3/TRBV12-4|.|.|TRBJ2-1
TGTGCCAGCAGAACAGGGCGCTCCTACAATGAGCAGTTCTTC
CASRTGRSYNEQFF
>TRBV18|many|.|TRBJ1-3
TGTGCCAGCTCGTCGGGACGGGCCTCTGGAAACACCATATATTTT
CASSSGRASGNTIYF
>TRBV3-1|few|.|TRBJ1-1
TGTGCCAGCAGCCAAGTCCGGACAGTCAACACTGAAGCTTTCTTT
CASSQVRTVNTEAFF
>TRBV5-1|few|.|TRBJ2-7
TGCGCCAGCAGCCGATCGGACAACTACGAGCAGTACTTC
CASSRSDNYEQYF
>TRBV28|.|.|TRBJ2-7
TGTGCCAGCAGTTTGCTGCGGGACTCCTACGAGCAGTACTTC
CASSLLRDSYEQYF
>TRBV4-1|.|.|TRBJ1-3
TGCGCCAGCAGCCAACGGAGTACCCCTGGAAACACCATATATTTT
CASSQRSTPGNTIYF
>TRBV5-1|.|.|TRBJ1-1
TGCGCCAGCAGCCGGGACCATTTATCGCCGTCGGCTTTCTTT
CASSRDHLSPSAFF
>TRBV5-5|.|.|TRBJ2-7
TGTGCCAGCAGCTTGGAGGGACATGACTACTACGAGCAGTACTTC
CASSLEGHDYYEQYF
>TRBV30|.|.|TRBJ2-1
TGTGCCTGGAGGTTTTCGGGGGACTACAATGAGCAGTTCTTC
CAWRFSGDYNEQFF
>TRBV20-1|.|.|TRBJ2-7
TGCAGTGCTAACGGGGGTTCCTACGAGCAGTACTTC
CSANGGSYEQYF
>TRBV7-2|.|TRBD2|TRBJ2-1
TGTGCCAGCAGCCCCTTTAGCGGGAGATCCTACAATGAGCAGTTCTTC
CASSPFSGRSYNEQFF
>TRBV29-1|few|.|TRBJ2-1
TGCAGCGTTCGCTTTACCCACAATGAGCAGTTCTTT
CSVRFTHNEQFF
>TRBV6-2/TRBV6-3|.|.|TRBJ2-3
TGTGCCAGCAGATCCTATCGGGGGCGCGACACAGATACGCAGTATTTT
CASRSYRGRDTDTQYF
>TRBV7-2|.|.|TRBJ1-2
TGTGCCAGCAGCTTAGCATTTGGCCAGAACTACGGCTACACCTTC
CASSLAFGQNYGYTF
>TRBV4-3|.|.|TRBJ1-1
TGCGCCAGCAGCCAACGAGCTTTCTTT
CASSQRAFF
>TRBV7-2|.|.|TRBJ2-5
TGTGCCAGCAGCGGAGAGGTTTTAGAGACCCAGTACTTC
CASSGEVLETQYF
>TRBV30|.|.|TRBJ1-4
TGTGCCTGGAGCCCATGGAAGGGGGCTAATGAAAAACTGTTTTTT
CAWSPWKGANEKLFF
>TRBV9|.|.|TRBJ1-4
TGTGCCAGCAGCTCGGGAGGAGCACCTAATGAAAAACTGTTTTTT
CASSSGGAPNEKLFF
>TRBV27|.|TRBD1|TRBJ1-4
TGTGCCAGCAGTTTTGCAGGGGGTGTGCCTAATGAAAAACTGTTTTTT
CASSFAGGVPNEKLFF
>TRBV4-1|few|.|TRBJ1-1
TGCGCCAGCAGCCAAGGACAGAAGAACACTGAAGCTTTCTTT
CASSQGQKNTEAFF
>TRBV4-3|few|TRBD1|TRBJ2-7
TGCGCCAGCAGCCAACAAGAGGGACAGGGTGACTACGAGCAGTACTTC
CASSQQEGQGDYEQYF
>TRBV18|few|TRBD1|TRBJ1-2
TGTGCCAGCTCAGCGGGACAGGTGCGGGTCGGCGACTATGGCTACACCTTC
CASSAGQVRVGDYGYTF
>TRBV24-1|.|.|TRBJ2-1
TGTGCCACCAGAAAACAGGGAGGTGAGCAGTTCTTC
CATRKQGGEQFF
>TRBV5-6|few|.|TRBJ2-3
TGTGCCAGCAGCTTGGCTGGGGTCGCAGATACGCAGTATTTT
CASSLAGVADTQYF
>TRBV12-3/TRBV12-4|.|.|TRBJ2-3
TGTGCCAGCAGTTTCCGGGGGGCGTTCGCAGATACGCAGTATTTT
CASSFRGAFADTQYF
>TRBV6-6|.|TRBD2|TRBJ2-5
TGTGCCAGCAGCCCTAGGACTAGCCAAGAGACCCAGTACTTC
CASSPRTSQETQYF
>TRBV19|few|.|TRBJ1-3
TGTGCCAGTAGTATCGGTAGGCTCTCTGGAAACACCATATATTTT
CASSIGRLSGNTIYF
>TRBV4-3|few|.|TRBJ1-2
TGCGCCAGCAGCCAAGATAGGCAAATGAACTATGGCTACACCTTC
CASSQDRQMNYGYTF
>TRBV10-3|few|.|TRBJ2-7
TGTGCCATCAAAGAAGGGGGGTCCGGCGAGCAGTACTTC
CAIKEGGSGEQYF
>TRBV6-5|many|.|TRBJ2-7
TGTGCCAGCCGCCCCGGGGCCCGGTACGAGCAGTACTTC
CASRPGARYEQYF
>TRBV7-8|few|TRBD1|TRBJ2-1
TGTGCCAGCACCGATTACAGGGGGAAGGCCCCTTACAATGAGCAGTTCTTC
CASTDYRGKAPYNEQFF
>TRBV12-3/TRBV12-4|few|TRBD1|TRBJ1-3
TGTGCCAGCAGACCCGGGACAGGGGAGCGAAACACCATATATTTT
CASRPGTGERNTIYF
>TRBV10-3|many|.|TRBJ1-2
TGTGCCATCAGCCCACCTTATGGTACTGGCTACACCTTC
CAISPPYGTGYTF
>TRBV5-6|few|.|TRBJ2-6
TGTGCCAGCATGCTGCTGGGACAAATACGCTCTGGGGCCAACGTCCTGACTTTC
CASMLLGQIRSGANVLTF
>TRBV6-2/TRBV6-3|.|.|TRBJ1-1
TGTGCCAGCAGTTACGGTGTACCTCAGAACACTGAAGCTTTCTTT
CASSYGVPQNTEAFF
>TRBV20-1|few|TRBD1|TRBJ2-5
TGCAGTGCTAGAGATTGGACAGGGGAAGAGACCCAGTACTTC
CSARDWTGEETQYF
>TRBV20-1|.|.|TRBJ1-5
TGCAGTGCCAGAGGGACGGCCAATCAGCCCCAGCATTTT
CSARGTANQPQHF
>TRBV5-1|.|TRBD2|TRBJ2-1
TGCGCCAGCAGCTCAGGACTAGCGGGAGTCAATGAGCAGTTCTTC
CASSSGLAGVNEQFF